This T cell receptor beta chain was recovered during a study of metastatic and nonmetastatic thyroid tumors. Study at large: The authors compared repertoires across blood and tumor or nodule tissue from malignant and benign thyroid patients. Study observations and caveats: Reported TCR beta diversity, measured in blood and tumor, was significantly higher for malignant thyroid tumors than for benign nodules.

Patients underwent thyroid surgery, and none had received any treatment before it. Authors' processing steps: To classify distant metastasis in papillary thyroid cancer, a model was built from CDR3 differences across clinicopathological groups. With MiXCR, TCRdb reprocessed the PCR reads. These V and J calls rely on TCRdb rather than the paper's analysis. Of 5,100 or so clones listed, about 30% were seen once; the top ten hold roughly 25%. A note on this clone: Its cognate antigen is unknown.

The sample comprised adjacent normal tissue. The origin of this receptor is a female donor with papillary thyroid cancer or a benign thyroid nodule (not recorded which). Some clones in this sample may be carry-over from other donors' samples.

CDR3 loop: CASSLAFLGGSEAFF. CDR3 DNA sequence: TGTGCCAGCAGCTTAGCTTTCTTAGGGGGCTCTGAAGCTTTCTTT. This chain uses TRBV11-2 with TRBJ1-1; TRBD1 matches 7 bases. Germline trimming cut 1 base from V and 6 bases from J; bases unmatched to any gene: 8. The CDR3 has 15 residues. Per germline, CDR1 SGHAT and CDR2 FQNNGV.